The rows below give T cell receptor beta chains drawn from one sample of a study of OX40 agonist ivuxolimab in advanced cancers. Produced via immunoSEQ multiplex PCR; TCRdb's table is partial and in-frame only. The sample lists approximately 48,000 clones, 80% seen once, with 3.5% to 4.5% in the top ten. The starting material was CD4+ or CD8+ T cells sorted from blood, obtained in a trial of the OX40 agonist ivuxolimab. The receptor set was obtained from an adult with an advanced solid tumor such as melanoma, head and neck, liver or kidney cancer. Both conserved end residues are part of each CDR3. The order of the fields is V gene, clone size, D gene, J gene, CDR3 DNA, CDR3 protein. A D gene is named only where the DNA matches it firmly. Size is stated for part of the rows, as once, few or many counts, or as a class when the clone is expanded.

v_call: TRBV28
clone_size: once
d_call: TRBD2
j_call: TRBJ2-7
cdr3_nt: TGTGCCAGCAGTCAAGGCGGGGGGCTGAACGAGCAGTACTTC
cdr3_aa: CASSQGGGLNEQYF

v_call: TRBV2
clone_size: .
d_call: .
j_call: TRBJ2-7
cdr3_nt: TGTGCCAGCACGGGGCAGCGCTACGAGCAGTACTTC
cdr3_aa: CASTGQRYEQYF

v_call: TRBV5-1
clone_size: .
d_call: .
j_call: TRBJ1-2
cdr3_nt: TGCGCCAGCAGCTTGGGGACAAACTATGGCTACACCTTC
cdr3_aa: CASSLGTNYGYTF

v_call: TRBV28
clone_size: .
d_call: .
j_call: TRBJ1-2
cdr3_nt: TGTGCCACCACCTATAACTATGGCTACACCTTC
cdr3_aa: CATTYNYGYTF

v_call: TRBV2
clone_size: once
d_call: .
j_call: TRBJ1-5
cdr3_nt: TGTGCCAGCAGTGACTATACCAATCAGCCCCAGCATTTT
cdr3_aa: CASSDYTNQPQHF

v_call: TRBV7-3
clone_size: .
d_call: .
j_call: TRBJ2-3
cdr3_nt: TGTGCCAGCAGCTTAGGTGTTAGTCGCACAGATACGCAGTATTTT
cdr3_aa: CASSLGVSRTDTQYF

v_call: TRBV29-1
clone_size: .
d_call: TRBD1
j_call: TRBJ2-5
cdr3_nt: TGCAGCGTTGACAGACAGGGCCTCCAAGAGACCCAGTACTTC
cdr3_aa: CSVDRQGLQETQYF

v_call: TRBV5-6
clone_size: .
d_call: .
j_call: TRBJ2-5
cdr3_nt: TGTGCCAGCAGCTCGACTGGGACGAGAAAGACCCAGTACTTC
cdr3_aa: CASSSTGTRKTQYF

v_call: TRBV29-1
clone_size: .
d_call: TRBD1
j_call: TRBJ1-2
cdr3_nt: TGCAGCGTGGCCGACAGGGGGTTTATCTATGGCTACACCTTC
cdr3_aa: CSVADRGFIYGYTF

v_call: TRBV5-6
clone_size: .
d_call: .
j_call: TRBJ2-7
cdr3_nt: TGTGCCAGCAGCTTGGCCGGACGGGGGGCAGGGTACGAGCAGTACTTC
cdr3_aa: CASSLAGRGAGYEQYF

v_call: TRBV6-6
clone_size: .
d_call: .
j_call: TRBJ2-7
cdr3_nt: TGTGCCAGCAGGACGACCACCTACGAGCAGTACTTC
cdr3_aa: CASRTTTYEQYF

v_call: TRBV6-1
clone_size: .
d_call: .
j_call: TRBJ1-5
cdr3_nt: TGTGCCAGCAGCCTCGGACATCTCAATCAGCCCCAGCATTTT
cdr3_aa: CASSLGHLNQPQHF

v_call: TRBV5-6
clone_size: .
d_call: .
j_call: TRBJ2-7
cdr3_nt: TGTGCCAGCAGCTACGCATCCCCCAATGATCGGCCGGTAAACGAGCAGTACTTC
cdr3_aa: CASSYASPNDRPVNEQYF

v_call: TRBV11-1
clone_size: .
d_call: .
j_call: TRBJ1-3
cdr3_nt: TGTGCCAGCAGCTCGCGGACATTTGGAAACACCATATATTTT
cdr3_aa: CASSSRTFGNTIYF

v_call: TRBV18
clone_size: .
d_call: .
j_call: TRBJ2-7
cdr3_nt: TGTGCCAGCTCACCAAGTGCGGTCCCAAGCTCCTACGAGCAGTACTTC
cdr3_aa: CASSPSAVPSSYEQYF

v_call: TRBV7-2
clone_size: .
d_call: .
j_call: TRBJ2-7
cdr3_nt: TGTGCCAGCAGCTTAGCGAGGACCTACGAGCAGTACTTC
cdr3_aa: CASSLARTYEQYF

v_call: TRBV4-3
clone_size: .
d_call: .
j_call: TRBJ2-7
cdr3_nt: TGCGCCAGCAGCCAAGACCGGACTTCCTACGAGCAGTACTTC
cdr3_aa: CASSQDRTSYEQYF

v_call: TRBV28
clone_size: .
d_call: TRBD2
j_call: TRBJ2-7
cdr3_nt: TGTGCCAGCAGTTTAGCGGGAGGGCCTAAGGAGCAGTACTTC
cdr3_aa: CASSLAGGPKEQYF

v_call: TRBV11-2
clone_size: .
d_call: .
j_call: TRBJ1-2
cdr3_nt: TGTGCCAGCAGCTTAGGTCGGGCCAACTATGGCTACACCTTC
cdr3_aa: CASSLGRANYGYTF

v_call: TRBV29-1
clone_size: once
d_call: TRBD2
j_call: TRBJ2-1
cdr3_nt: TGCAGCGCTATGGGGCTAGCGGGAGGGCCTACAAAACAGTTCTTC
cdr3_aa: CSAMGLAGGPTKQFF